Below, one T cell receptor beta chain is given with its context. One junction end disagrees with the germline gene, perhaps due to a read error. The CDR3 spans 13 residues. The germline V gene has CDR1 MNHEY and CDR2 SMNVEV (reference sequence). This specimen comes from a study of blood T cell repertoires in COVID-19. Study at large: The United States, Italy and Spain were the sources of the acute and convalescent COVID-19 samples. The analysed material was cDNA or gDNA that came from T cells, B-cell-depleted T cells, or PBMCs.

Original methodology: Reference gene primer amplification yielded estimated nucleated cell counts. Sequencing used immunoSEQ multiplex PCR; TCRdb keeps in-frame clones, though not all of them. That table furnishes V, J and clone size, whereas the DNA furnished D and trimming. The sample contains around 300,000 clones, approximately 85% of which appear only once. The sequenced sample consisted of peripheral blood. The sequence was obtained from an older woman with acute or convalescent COVID-19. V gene TRBV27 combines with J gene TRBJ1-1, with D maybe TRBD1 (5 bases). This chain's CDR3 is CASSLSGGGKRVF. The DNA for the CDR3 is TGTGCCAGCAGTTTATCGGGGGGGGGAAAAAGGGTCTTT.